Listed here are 4 T cell receptor beta chains from one sample, sequenced in a study of OX40 agonist ivuxolimab in advanced cancers. The library was prepared using the immunoSEQ multiplex PCR assay. Held by TCRdb, this immuneACCESS table contains in-frame sequences only and omits some clones. Under half of the omission traces to an unresolved V gene where checked; the cause of the rest is unknown. The sample records 50,000 to 70,000 clones, over 80% of which are singletons. The ten largest clones take up over 2.5% of the sample. The sample in question was CD4+ or CD8+ T cells sorted from blood, obtained in a trial of the OX40 agonist ivuxolimab. Receptor source: an adult with an advanced solid tumor such as melanoma, head and neck, liver or kidney cancer.

This clone was counted between two and nine times. This chain links TRBV6-5 with TRBJ2-1; D possibly corresponds to TRBD1 (5 bases). The CDR3 covers 15 residues. Germline lookup yields CDR1 MNHEY and CDR2 SVGAGI. V was pared by 3 bases and J by 6 bases, with 15 bases between. This chain's CDR3 is CASSYNGAVGNEQFF. The CDR3 DNA follows: TGTGCCAGCAGTTATAATGGGGCTGTGGGCAATGAGCAGTTCTTC.

The V call is TRBV7-6, the J call TRBJ2-5, with 10 bases that match TRBD1. Germline loops: CDR1 SGHVS, CDR2 FNYEAQ. After removal of 4 bases from V and 6 bases from J, the junction contained 11 bases not matched to a gene. The CDR3 runs to 16 residues. Here the CDR3 reads CASSSGTGAFRKTQYF. Here the CDR3 DNA reads TGTGCCAGCAGCTCTGGGACAGGGGCTTTCAGAAAGACCCAGTACTTC.

CDR3 in DNA: TGTGCCAGTAGTATATCAGGGTCAAGGGAGACCCAGTACTTC. The encoded protein is CASSISGSRETQYF. J is TRBJ2-5 and V is TRBV19, with TRBD1 as a possible D gene (5 bases). V gave up 2 bases and J gave up 5 bases, with 12 bases separating them. The CDR3 is made up of 14 amino acids. CDR1 is LNHDA, CDR2 SQIVND, per germline (reference sequence). The variable domain in full, completed from reference TRBV19 and TRBJ2-5, reads DGGITQSPKYLFRKEGQNVTLSCEQNLNHDAMYWYRQDPGQGLRLIYYSQIVNDFQKGDIAEGYSVSREKKESFPLTVTSAQKNPTAFYLCASSISGSRETQYFGPGTRLLVL.

The CDR3 here is CASSLSDGSGYGYTF. CDR3 bases: TGTGCCAGCAGCTTGTCCGACGGTTCCGGCTATGGCTACACCTTC. The chain uses TRBV11-3 and TRBJ1-2; D is uncertain. The germline gives CDR1 SGHNT, CDR2 YENEEA. Between the trimmed V and J ends, which lost 3 bases and 4 bases, there was a span of 15 bases. The CDR3 spans 15 residues. The full variable domain, rest sourced from reference TRBV11-3 and TRBJ1-2, is EAGVVQSPRYKIIEKKQPVAFWCNPISGHNTLYWYLQNLGQGPELLIRYENEEAVDDSQLPKDRFSAERLKGVDSTLKIQPAELGDSAVYLCASSLSDGSGYGYTFGSGTRLTVV.